These T cell receptor beta chains were read from a single sample in a study of T cell responses to AZD1222 COVID-19 vaccine. The table came from immunoSEQ multiplex PCR; TCRdb's copy has only in-frame clones and leaves some out. The sample carries some 84,000 clones, 80% to 90% recorded once. This material consisted of peripheral blood, taken on day 0 of AZD1222 vaccination. The receptors here all came from an adult in good health. The CDR3 runs from the conserved cysteine through the conserved F or W. A D gene is named only where the DNA matches it firmly. Where a row states a size, it is once, few, many or the class of an expanded clone; other rows omit it.

>TRBJ2-3|TRBD2|TRBV5-4|.
TGTGCCAGCAGCTGGGGGACTAGCCGTACAGATACGCAGTATTTT
CASSWGTSRTDTQYF
>TRBJ2-7|TRBD2|TRBV27|.
TGTGCCAGCAGTTTTATTAGCGGGCGCTCCTACGAGCAGTACTTC
CASSFISGRSYEQYF
>TRBJ1-4|TRBD1|TRBV7-9|.
TGTGCCAGCAGCAAAGGACAGGGGGCGCGGGAAAAACTGTTTTTT
CASSKGQGAREKLFF
>TRBJ1-5|.|TRBV5-6|.
TGTGCCAGCAGCCTTGGTTCCGGACCTTTTTCCCAGCATTTT
CASSLGSGPFSQHF
>TRBJ2-7|.|TRBV7-2|.
TGTGCCAGCAGCCTTAGAAGTGGGGGAGTCCCTCTTTACGAGCAGTACTTC
CASSLRSGGVPLYEQYF
>TRBJ1-1|.|TRBV15|once
TGTGCCACCAGCAGAGGCGCGGGGGGGACCGCGCCCGTGGGGGCTTTCTTT
CATSRGAGGTAPVGAFF
>TRBJ2-1|.|TRBV11-3|.
TGTGCCAGCAGCTTAGAGGGAGTCCGGTTCAATGAGCAGTTCTTC
CASSLEGVRFNEQFF
>TRBJ2-7|TRBD1|TRBV7-6|.
TGTGCCAGCAGCTTAGGCGGGACAGGACCTATCGAGCAGTACTTC
CASSLGGTGPIEQYF
>TRBJ1-6|.|TRBV2|.
TGTGCCAGCAGTTACAGGGTGAGCTCCTATAATTCACCCCTCCACTTT
CASSYRVSSYNSPLHF
>TRBJ1-6|TRBD1|TRBV19|.
TGTGCCAGTTCGACAGGGGCGCTCGATAATTCACCCCTCCACTTT
CASSTGALDNSPLHF
>TRBJ2-7|.|TRBV5-6|.
TGTGCCAGCAGCATCCGACATACACCGCAGTACTTC
CASSIRHTPQYF
>TRBJ1-5|TRBD1|TRBV6-2/TRBV6-3|.
TGTGCCAGCAGTGACGGACAGGGCGATCAGCCCCAGCATTTT
CASSDGQGDQPQHF
>TRBJ1-3|TRBD1|TRBV5-8|.
TGTGCCAGCAGCTGGGGGACAGGGGCTGGAAACACCATATATTTT
CASSWGTGAGNTIYF
>TRBJ2-7|.|TRBV13|.
TGTGCCAGCAGCTTATCAGACGGTGCCTGGTCCTACGAGCAGTACTTC
CASSLSDGAWSYEQYF
>TRBJ2-1|.|TRBV7-2|few
TGTGCCAGCAGCTACGGAAGATACAATGAGCAGTTCTTC
CASSYGRYNEQFF
>TRBJ2-2|.|TRBV2|.
TGTGCCAGCAGTGAGTTCTGGGTGTCGGGGACCGGGGAGCTGTTTTTT
CASSEFWVSGTGELFF
>TRBJ1-1|TRBD1|TRBV14|few
TGTGCCAGCAGCCAAACTCCGGGACAGCCTGCTCGCGGGGCTTTCTTT
CASSQTPGQPARGAFF
>TRBJ2-1|.|TRBV2|.
TGTGCCAGCAGTGAGTGGGTGGACTACAATGAGCAGTTCTTC
CASSEWVDYNEQFF
>TRBJ1-6|TRBD1|TRBV19|.
TGTGCCAGTAATCCGGACAGGGAATTACCCCTCCACTTT
CASNPDRELPLHF
>TRBJ1-2|.|TRBV18|few
TGTGCCAGCTCCCTGGACAGTACCTATGGCTACACCTTC
CASSLDSTYGYTF
>TRBJ1-2|TRBD1|TRBV28|few
TGTGCCAGCAGTTTAACAGGGGAAGGCTACACCTTC
CASSLTGEGYTF
>TRBJ2-4|.|TRBV12-3/TRBV12-4|.
TGTGCCAGCAGTGGAACAGTAAGAAACATTCAGTACTTC
CASSGTVRNIQYF
>TRBJ2-7|.|TRBV11-2|.
TGTGCCAGCAGCCAACGACAGAGCTCCTACGAGCAGTACTTC
CASSQRQSSYEQYF
>TRBJ2-7|.|TRBV2|once
TGTGCCAGCAGTGAAGGACCGACATTTAGCTCCTACGAGCAGTACTTC
CASSEGPTFSSYEQYF
>TRBJ1-1|TRBD1|TRBV18|.
TGTGCCAGCTCACCACAACAGGGGGTAGCTTTCTTT
CASSPQQGVAFF
>TRBJ2-3|.|TRBV6-5|.
TGTGCCAGCAGACAATCAGGGACGTCCACAGATACGCAGTATTTT
CASRQSGTSTDTQYF
>TRBJ1-6|.|TRBV10-2|once
TGCGCCAGCAGTGATCCTCAGGGAAATAATTCACCCCTCCACTTT
CASSDPQGNNSPLHF
>TRBJ2-7|TRBD1|TRBV4-1|.
TGCGCCAGCAGCCAAGAAGACAGGGTATTCTACGAGCAGTACTTC
CASSQEDRVFYEQYF
>TRBJ2-5|TRBD2|TRBV6-5|.
TGTGCCAGCAGTTTCGGGGGGAAAGAGACCCAGTACTTC
CASSFGGKETQYF
>TRBJ2-3|.|TRBV5-6|.
TGTGCCAGCAGCTTGGGGGCCAGCGGAACGAGGGATACGCAGTATTTT
CASSLGASGTRDTQYF
>TRBJ2-3|.|TRBV28|.
TGTGCCAGCAGCTTTAGCCCCGCAGGGGGGAGCACAGATACGCAGTATTTT
CASSFSPAGGSTDTQYF
>TRBJ1-5|.|TRBV28|.
TGTGCCAGCAGTGACCGGGACGAGTCACGGGCCCAGCATTTT
CASSDRDESRAQHF
>TRBJ2-5|.|TRBV10-2|.
TGCGCCAGCAGTGAACAGGGAAGTAAAGAGACCCAGTACTTC
CASSEQGSKETQYF
>TRBJ2-2|.|TRBV24-1|.
TGTGCCACCAGTGTTGTCGGGCGGGAGCTGTTTTTT
CATSVVGRELFF
>TRBJ2-7|.|TRBV5-5|once
TGTGCCAGCAGCGGAACAACCCTAGGGACATCTGCCTACGAGCAGTACTTC
CASSGTTLGTSAYEQYF
>TRBJ2-7|TRBD2|TRBV28|.
TGTGCCAGCAGTTTTAAGTGGGAGGGCCCCTACGAGCAGTACTTC
CASSFKWEGPYEQYF
>TRBJ2-1|TRBD2|TRBV2|.
TGTGCCAGCACCTCCGGGACTAGCCTCAGCAATGAGCAGTTCTTC
CASTSGTSLSNEQFF
>TRBJ2-1|TRBD2|TRBV11-3|.
TGTGCCAGCAGCCCAGGGACTAGCGGCCCCTCCTACAATGAGCAGTTCTTC
CASSPGTSGPSYNEQFF
>TRBJ2-3|.|TRBV3-1/TRBV3-2|.
TGTGCCAGCAGCCAAGTGGGAGAGGGGACAGATACGCAGTATTTT
CASSQVGEGTDTQYF
>TRBJ2-7|.|TRBV7-2|.
TGTGCCAGCAGCTTAGGGCGGGGAGGCTACGAGCAGTACTTC
CASSLGRGGYEQYF
>TRBJ1-3|.|TRBV28|few
TGTGCCAGCAGTTTAACCGGGACAACGAGCTCTGGAAACACCATATATTTT
CASSLTGTTSSGNTIYF
>TRBJ2-2|.|TRBV6-1|few
TGTGCCAGCAGTGAAGCCGTTCCCCCCGGGGAGCTGTTTTTT
CASSEAVPPGELFF